The T cell receptor (beta chain) under discussion was sequenced for a study of blood T cells in healthy people across ages. Using a J-beta primer mix together with a sample-barcoded 5' primer, a second PCR was run for about 6 to 11 cycles. Each cDNA molecule was tagged by a template-switch adaptor that had 12 random nucleotides. TCRdb recomputed calls from the 5' RACE reads with MiXCR, one row per CDR3 protein. The data show roughly 790,000 distinct CDR3 sequences, around 40% seen once. This clonotype was detected only a few times. This CDR3 is 14 amino acids long. Germline loops: CDR1 SEHNR, CDR2 FQNEAQ (reference sequence). V lost 1 base and J lost 5, with 11 bases in between.

Sequencing was carried out using blood. This TCR came from a woman aged 55-70 years in good health. The chain links TRBV7-9 to TRBJ2-5; D remains ambiguous. The CDR3 is CASSLVTFEETQYF. In DNA form, the CDR3 reads TGTGCCAGCAGCTTAGTGACATTTGAGGAGACCCAGTACTTC.